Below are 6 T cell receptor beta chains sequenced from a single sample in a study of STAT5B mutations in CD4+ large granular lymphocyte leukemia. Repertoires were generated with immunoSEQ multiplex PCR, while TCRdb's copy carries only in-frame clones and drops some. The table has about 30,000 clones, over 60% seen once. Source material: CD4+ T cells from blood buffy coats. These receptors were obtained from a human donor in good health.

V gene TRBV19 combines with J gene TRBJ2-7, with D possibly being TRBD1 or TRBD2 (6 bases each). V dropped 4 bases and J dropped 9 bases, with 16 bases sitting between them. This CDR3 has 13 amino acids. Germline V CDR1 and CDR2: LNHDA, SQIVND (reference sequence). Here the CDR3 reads CASSRDVGGRQYF. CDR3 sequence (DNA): TGTGCCAGTAGTAGGGACGTCGGGGGCAGGCAGTACTTC.

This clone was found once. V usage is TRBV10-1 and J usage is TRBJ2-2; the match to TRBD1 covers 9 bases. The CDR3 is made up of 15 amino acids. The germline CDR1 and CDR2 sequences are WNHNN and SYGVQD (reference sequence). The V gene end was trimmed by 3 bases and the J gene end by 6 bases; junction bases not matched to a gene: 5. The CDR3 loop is CASSDFRTGAGELFF. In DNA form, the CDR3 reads TGCGCCAGCAGTGACTTTAGGACAGGGGCCGGGGAGCTGTTTTTT.

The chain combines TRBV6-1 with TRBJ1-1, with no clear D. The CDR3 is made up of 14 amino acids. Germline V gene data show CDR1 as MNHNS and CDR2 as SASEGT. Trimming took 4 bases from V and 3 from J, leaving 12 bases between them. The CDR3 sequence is CASSGLGRYTEAFF. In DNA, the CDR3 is TGTGCCAGCAGTGGATTAGGACGGTACACTGAAGCTTTCTTT.

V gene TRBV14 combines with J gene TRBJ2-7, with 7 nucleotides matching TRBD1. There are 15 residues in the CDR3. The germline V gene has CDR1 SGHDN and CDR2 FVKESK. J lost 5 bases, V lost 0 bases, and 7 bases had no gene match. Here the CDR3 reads CASSQDRGLENEQYF. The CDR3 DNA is TGTGCCAGCAGCCAAGACAGGGGGTTAGAGAACGAGCAGTACTTC.

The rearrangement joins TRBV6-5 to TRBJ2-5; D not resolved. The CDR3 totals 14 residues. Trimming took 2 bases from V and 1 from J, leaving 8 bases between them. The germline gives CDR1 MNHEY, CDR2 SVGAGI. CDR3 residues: CASSYPGSQETQYF. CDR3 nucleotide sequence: TGTGCCAGCAGTTACCCCGGATCCCAAGAGACCCAGTACTTC.

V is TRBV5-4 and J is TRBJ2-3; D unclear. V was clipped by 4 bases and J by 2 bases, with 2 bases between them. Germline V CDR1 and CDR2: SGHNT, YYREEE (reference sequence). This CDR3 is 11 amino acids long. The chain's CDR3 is CASSNTDTQYF. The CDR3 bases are TGTGCCAGCAGCAACACAGATACGCAGTATTTT.